This T cell receptor (beta chain) comes out of a study of cytotoxic CD8 clonotypes in ibrutinib-treated CLL. At the level of the study: Productive templates per sample averaged roughly 270,000; productive rearrangements, roughly 100,000.

In its sample, this clone was seen a few times. The table came from immunoSEQ multiplex PCR; TCRdb's copy has only in-frame clones and leaves some out. Here the sample spans 150,000 or so clones, about 80% being singletons. CDR1 LNHNV and CDR2 YYDKDF come from the germline V gene (reference sequence). This CDR3 has 15 amino acids. Trimming left V 3 bases short and J 1 base short, with 12 bases between. This TCR was sampled from a human donor with chronic lymphocytic leukemia. This chain joins TRBV15 and TRBJ1-1; D not resolved. Specimen: PBMCs, collected after 12 months of ibrutinib treatment. The DNA for the CDR3 is TGTGCCACCAGCAGTTTCCCCACAGCGAACACTGAAGCTTTCTTT. Amino acids: CATSSFPTANTEAFF.